The 8 T cell receptor beta chains listed next were all sequenced from one sample in a study of human T cells and chemical hapten exposure. TCRdb called the 5' RACE reads again in MiXCR, with one record for every CDR3 protein. The profile shows about 81,000 distinct CDR3 sequences, 7.7% of them singletons. Whole blood that had not been fractionated was the source of extracted total RNA. These receptors came from a male donor in good health.

The chain couples TRBV20-1 to TRBJ2-3, with TRBD2 identical over 13 bases. Germline CDR1 DFQATT, CDR2 SNEGSKA (reference sequence). V lost 0 bases to trimming and J lost 4 bases; unmatched junction nucleotides: 7. This CDR3 has 17 amino acids. CDR3 sequence: CSARDNGLAGAADTQYF. The DNA of the CDR3 is TGCAGTGCTAGAGATAACGGACTAGCGGGAGCTGCAGATACGCAGTATTTT.

This clonotype was found many times. V is TRBV20-1 and J is TRBJ1-1; no clear D gene. Per the germline V gene, CDR1 is DFQATT and CDR2 is SNEGSKA (reference sequence). CDR3 length: 12 residues. The V gene lost 3 bases and the J gene lost 6 bases, with 11 bases spanning the gap. CDR3 residues: CSASASESEAFF. The DNA for the CDR3 is TGCAGTGCTAGCGCGTCGGAGTCTGAAGCTTTCTTT.

DNA of the CDR3: TGTGCCAGCAGCCCGAGGGGGCGAAGGGAAGATACGCAGTATTTT. Amino acid sequence: CASSPRGRREDTQYF. The chain combines TRBV25-1 with TRBJ2-3; 7 nucleotides match TRBD1. This CDR3 comprises 15 residues. The trim removed 6 bases at V and 5 bases at J, leaving 11 bases unmatched. Germline lookup yields CDR1 MGHDK and CDR2 SYGVNS. Drawing the rest from reference TRBV25-1 and TRBJ2-3, the complete variable domain is EADIYQTPRYLVIGTGKKITLECSQTMGHDKMYWYQQDPGMELHLIHYSYGVNSTEKGDLSSESTVSRIRTEHFPLTLESARPSHTSQYLCASSPRGRREDTQYFGPGTRLTVL.

This clonotype was seen repeatedly, ten times or more. The chain joins TRBV6-6 to TRBJ1-6; 9 bases map to TRBD1. The CDR3 runs to 16 residues. Per germline, CDR1 MNHNY and CDR2 SVGAGI (reference sequence). V shed 2 bases, J shed 9 bases, and the junction held 8 bases outside the gene matches. The CDR3 nucleotides read TGTGCCAGCAGTTACCCCCCGGACAGGGGCAGTTCACCCCTCCACTTT. Translation gives CASSYPPDRGSSPLHF.

The rearrangement links TRBV7-2 to TRBJ2-1; D might be TRBD2 (5 bases). V was trimmed by 0 bases and J by 0 bases, leaving 6 bases between them. Germline V gene data show CDR1 as SGHTA and CDR2 as FQGNSA. This CDR3 comprises 15 residues. The CDR3 spells CASSLAGISYNEQFF. In DNA, the CDR3 is TGTGCCAGCAGCTTAGCCGGGATCTCCTACAATGAGCAGTTCTTC. Together with reference TRBV7-2 and TRBJ2-1, the CDR3 gives the full variable domain: GAGVSQSPSNKVTEKGKDVELRCDPISGHTALYWYRQSLGQGLEFLIYFQGNSAPDKSGLPSDRFSAERTGGSVSTLTIQRTQQEDSAVYLCASSLAGISYNEQFFGPGTRLTVL.

This clonotype was counted ten times or more. V usage is TRBV7-2 and J usage is TRBJ2-3, with 8 bases fitting TRBD1. The germline V gene encodes CDR1 SGHTA and CDR2 FQGNSA. This CDR3 region has 16 residues. The V segment lost 2 bases and the J segment 3 bases; nucleotides outside the gene matches: 7. The CDR3 sequence: CASSLQGARVTDTQYF. The CDR3 nucleotides read TGTGCCAGCAGCTTACAGGGGGCGCGGGTGACAGATACGCAGTATTTT.

The sample holds many counts of this clonotype. CDR3 DNA sequence: TGTGCCAGCAGTCCCGACAGGGAGCAGTTCTTC. Its translation is CASSPDREQFF. V is TRBV6-2 or TRBV6-3 and J is TRBJ2-1, with a possible D match to TRBD1 (6 bases). The germline V gene encodes CDR1 MNHEY and CDR2 SVGEGT. V was clipped by 5 bases and J by 10 bases, with 9 bases between them. This CDR3 region has 11 residues.

The gene calls are TRBV9 and TRBJ1-1; 8 bases match TRBD1. V shed 3 bases, J shed 5 bases, and the junction held 3 bases outside the gene matches. Germline CDR1 is SGDLS and CDR2 is YYNGEE. The CDR3 is 13 amino acids. The chain's CDR3 is CASSGTGKTEAFF. The DNA for the CDR3 is TGTGCCAGCAGCGGGACAGGGAAAACTGAAGCTTTCTTT.